Each of the 22 T cell receptor beta chains below was sequenced from the same sample in a study of TIL therapy for anti-PD-1-resistant metastatic lung cancer. Time point noted: pre-treatment sample, taken before nivolumab and TIL therapy. Tumor tissue came from excised metastases, mostly pleural nodules or supraclavicular lymph nodes. Sequencing used immunoSEQ v3. Clones were read by immunoSEQ multiplex PCR, and TCRdb kept only the in-frame ones, dropping some. Of 95,000 or so clones in the sample, 55% to 75% were seen once. The sequences come from tumor tissue, collected at baseline. The source is a person aged 25-85 years with non-small cell lung cancer.

The chain employs TRBV7-3 and TRBJ2-1; tentative D call: TRBD1 (6 bases). The ends were cut back, 5 bases at V and 10 bases at J, with 15 bases in the middle. The CDR3 is made up of 13 amino acids. Germline lookup yields CDR1 SGHTA and CDR2 FQGTGA. The DNA of the CDR3 is TGTGCCAGCAGCCGACAGGCCACAGGGGAGCAGTTCTTC. This gives the protein CASSRQATGEQFF.

In regard to this clone: At one boundary the junction diverges from the germline segment, which might be a read error. The chain recombines TRBV7-2 with TRBJ2-1; 9 nucleotides match TRBD2. CDR1 SGHTA and CDR2 FQGNSA come from the germline V gene. The CDR3 runs to 12 residues. The CDR3 here is CASSTTGLAQIF. In nucleotides, the CDR3 is TGTGCCAGCAGCACGACGGGACTAGCACAGATCTTC.

This sequence joins TRBV11-2 and TRBJ1-6; the match to TRBD1 covers 8 bases. The ends lost 1 base at V and 6 bases at J; junction bases unmatched: 2. The germline gives CDR1 SGHAT, CDR2 FQNNGV. This CDR3 spans 15 amino acids. This chain's CDR3 is CASSLGDRTNSPLHF. The CDR3 nucleotides read TGTGCCAGCAGCTTAGGGGACAGGACTAATTCACCCCTCCACTTT.

This sequence joins TRBV4-1 and TRBJ2-5, with 11 bases matching TRBD1. Germline V gene lookup returns CDR1 MGHRA and CDR2 YSYEKL. V was pared by 0 bases and J by 3 bases, with 6 bases of the junction left unmatched. This CDR3 contains 17 residues. The CDR3 protein is CASSQDGDRGFKETQYF. CDR3 DNA sequence: TGCGCCAGCAGCCAAGATGGGGACAGGGGGTTCAAAGAGACCCAGTACTTC.

This clone was seen more than once but under ten times. This sequence joins TRBV7-3 and TRBJ2-5, with D possibly called TRBD1 or TRBD2 (6 bases each). The CDR3 has 15 residues. Trimming removed 0 bases from V and 5 bases from J, with 13 bases in between. Germline CDR1 reads SGHTA; CDR2 reads FQGTGA. The CDR3 sequence is CASSLTVTGRETQYF. CDR3 in DNA: TGTGCCAGCAGCTTAACGGTAACAGGGAGGGAGACCCAGTACTTC.

The chain joins TRBV5-8 to TRBJ2-1, with D possibly TRBD2 on 5 matching bases. Looked up from germline, CDR1 is SGHTS and CDR2 is YDEGEE. Between the trimmed V and J ends, which lost 4 bases and 4 bases, there was a span of 12 bases. The CDR3 runs to 14 residues. The CDR3 reads CASSPARGYNEQFF. CDR3 in DNA: TGTGCCAGCAGCCCCGCTCGGGGATACAATGAGCAGTTCTTC. Filled out from reference TRBV5-8 and TRBJ2-1, the complete variable domain reads EAGVTQSPTHLIKTRGQQATLRCSPISGHTSVYWYQQALGLGLQFLLWYDEGEERNRGNFPPRFSGRQFPNYSSELNVNALELEDSALYLCASSPARGYNEQFFGPGTRLTVL.

The chain carries TRBV9 and TRBJ2-3; TRBD2 agrees at 9 bases. Losses at the gene ends were 4 bases for V and 6 bases for J; bases not matched to a gene: 15. Germline values: CDR1 SGDLS, CDR2 YYNGEE. CDR3 length equals 17 residues. DNA for the CDR3: TGTGCCAGCAGCCCCCTGCGTCAGCGGGGGGCTGAGGATACGCAGTATTTT. This sequence encodes CASSPLRQRGAEDTQYF.

CDR3: CASSSGLAMNEQFF. The DNA of the CDR3 is TGTGCCAGCAGCTCGGGACTAGCGATGAATGAGCAGTTCTTC. The V and J genes are TRBV6-5 and TRBJ2-1, with 10 bases lining up with TRBD2. Germline CDR1 MNHEY, CDR2 SVGAGI. The V and J ends lost 6 bases and 7 bases, in that order; junction bases with no gene match: 6. CDR3 size: 14 residues.

The chain is built from TRBV6-2 or TRBV6-3 and TRBJ2-1; the D call may be TRBD1 or TRBD2 (5 bases each). The length of the CDR3 is 16 residues. Deletions cut 2 bases from V and 8 bases from J, with 19 bases between. The V gene's germline CDR1 is MNHEY and CDR2 SVGEGT. The chain's CDR3 is CASSYRSGRGGDEQFF. The CDR3 DNA is TGTGCCAGCAGTTACAGGTCGGGAAGGGGTGGCGATGAGCAGTTCTTC.

V is TRBV5-1 and J is TRBJ2-5; 7 bases match TRBD1. Losses at the gene ends were 2 bases for V and 3 bases for J; bases not matched to a gene: 4. The CDR3 length is 14 residues. The germline V gene has CDR1 SGHRS and CDR2 YFSETQ. In nucleotides, the CDR3 is TGCGCCAGCAGCTTCCCCGGGACAGAAGAGACCCAGTACTTC. It encodes CASSFPGTEETQYF.

This clone occurred once. This chain links TRBV7-9 with TRBJ1-1; D is undetermined. V lost 1 base, J lost 5 bases, and 14 bases lay in between. This CDR3 comprises 15 residues. Germline V gene data show CDR1 as SEHNR and CDR2 as FQNEAQ (reference sequence). In DNA form, the CDR3 reads TGTGCCAGCAGCTTAGTTTCGGGGTCTGGGACTGAAGCTTTCTTT. Amino acid sequence: CASSLVSGSGTEAFF.

The genes are TRBV4-1 and TRBJ1-5; no reliable D call. The V gene lost 0 bases and the J gene lost 6 bases, with 9 bases spanning the gap. The CDR3 has 14 residues. The germline V gene encodes CDR1 MGHRA and CDR2 YSYEKL. Here the CDR3 reads CASSQEGVPQPQHF. The CDR3 nucleotides are TGCGCCAGCAGCCAAGAAGGAGTCCCTCAGCCCCAGCATTTT.

The CDR3 coding sequence is TGTGCCAGCAGCGTAGCTTGGGGCCGATCGAACCCTCAAGAGACCCAGTACTTC. Translating it yields CASSVAWGRSNPQETQYF. The chain combines TRBV9 with TRBJ2-5; maybe TRBD1 (5 bases). The CDR3 length is 18 residues. Germline assignment: CDR1 SGDLS and CDR2 YYNGEE. V shed 0 bases and J shed 2 bases, with 20 bases lying between them.

The chain carries TRBV6-5 and TRBJ2-7; D perhaps matches TRBD1 (6 bases). V lost 10 bases, J lost 13 bases, and 23 bases lay in between. The CDR3 is made up of 12 amino acids. The germline CDR1 and CDR2 sequences are MNHEY and SVGAGI. Here the CDR3 DNA reads TGTGCCAACAGGAACTGCGACCCCAGGGGATACTTC. Protein product: CANRNCDPRGYF.

This clone appeared a single time. CDR3 nucleotides: TGTGCCAGCAGCCAAGAATCAAAGAGCCTTGACGAGCAGTACTTC. It codes for CASSQESKSLDEQYF. The gene calls are TRBV4-2 and TRBJ2-7; D unresolved. This CDR3 contains 15 residues. The germline V gene encodes CDR1 LGHNA and CDR2 YNFKEQ. V gave up 0 bases and J gave up 5 bases, with 14 bases separating them.

The genes are TRBV4-3 and TRBJ2-3; D uncertain. The ends were cut back, 0 bases at V and 4 bases at J, with 11 bases in the middle. Germline assignment: CDR1 LGHNA and CDR2 YSLEER. The CDR3 is 15 amino acids. In DNA, the CDR3 is TGCGCCAGCAGCCAAGATCTAATCAGTCCAGATACGCAGTATTTT. Its protein product is CASSQDLISPDTQYF.

In this sample, this clone turned up a few times. The chain carries TRBV4-1 and TRBJ1-4, with 9 bases matching TRBD1. The germline CDR1 and CDR2 sequences are MGHRA and YSYEKL. The CDR3 spans 17 residues. J gave up 10 bases and V 1 base, and 13 bases lay outside the gene matches. The CDR3 coding sequence is TGCGCCAGCAGCCAAGGCGTCATGGGACAGGGTCGAGTAAAACTGTTTTTT. It translates to CASSQGVMGQGRVKLFF.

The rearrangement uses TRBV19 and TRBJ2-2; D is perhaps TRBD2 (7 bases). The germline V and J ends were trimmed by 3 bases and 7 bases, with 18 bases remaining between them. Germline V gives CDR1 LNHDA, CDR2 SQIVND (reference sequence). This CDR3 spans 16 amino acids. The CDR3 loop is CASSILVGGAGGELFF. Written as DNA, the CDR3 is TGTGCCAGTAGTATTCTAGTGGGGGGGGCCGGCGGGGAGCTGTTTTTT. Combining the CDR3 with reference TRBV19 and TRBJ2-2 gives the whole variable domain DGGITQSPKYLFRKEGQNVTLSCEQNLNHDAMYWYRQDPGQGLRLIYYSQIVNDFQKGDIAEGYSVSREKKESFPLTVTSAQKNPTAFYLCASSILVGGAGGELFFGEGSRLTVL.

This clone was recorded a few times. The gene calls are TRBV18 and TRBJ2-2, with D possibly TRBD1 on 6 matching bases. Trimming removed 0 bases at V and 1 base at J, with 9 bases between. CDR1 is KGHSH and CDR2 is LQKENI in the germline V gene. The CDR3 contains 16 residues. The CDR3, as DNA: TGTGCCAGCTCACCACCCGGGACATTGAACACCGGGGAGCTGTTTTTT. Encoded protein: CASSPPGTLNTGELFF.

V gene TRBV7-9 combines with J gene TRBJ1-2; D call uncertain. The germline V gene has CDR1 SEHNR and CDR2 FQNEAQ (reference sequence). Trimming left V 0 bases short and J 9 bases short, with 11 bases between. This CDR3 has 13 residues. For the CDR3, the DNA is TGTGCCAGCAGCTTAGCGGGCGGGAATCGCTACACCTTC. Amino acid sequence: CASSLAGGNRYTF.

V and J are TRBV28 and TRBJ1-2, with TRBD1 matching over 7 bases. Germline V lookup: CDR1 MDHEN, CDR2 SYDVKM. The CDR3 is 14 residues long. The ends lost 5 bases at V and 2 bases at J; junction bases unmatched: 5. CDR3 amino acids: CASSLGQVNYGYTF. DNA of the CDR3: TGTGCCAGCAGTCTAGGACAGGTGAACTATGGCTACACCTTC.

CDR3 sequence reads: CASGSGGDGKTQYF. Here the CDR3 DNA reads TGTGCCAGCGGGTCGGGGGGCGATGGAAAGACCCAGTACTTC. This sequence joins TRBV4-2 and TRBJ2-5, with D perhaps matching TRBD2 (7 bases). V gave up 8 bases and J gave up 6 bases, with 19 bases separating them. Germline V gene data show CDR1 as LGHNA and CDR2 as YNFKEQ. The CDR3 extends over 14 amino acids.